This T cell receptor beta chain was captured in a study of cytomegalovirus exposure and HLA in healthy donors. Overall study: The same platform was used for the roughly 130 validation repertoires as for the roughly 670 first-cohort repertoires, as reported in a later analysis.

This clone was recorded only once. Its cognate antigen is unknown. Libraries were prepared by immunoSEQ multiplex PCR; TCRdb keeps only in-frame clonotypes and omits some of them. The repertoire holds about 110,000 clones, with 88% as singletons. Whole-study results and caveats: Cytomegalovirus-associated status was assigned to more than 150 TCR beta chains. Reportedly, cytomegalovirus status was diagnosed with high sensitivity and specificity. Subsequent analysis found a tendency for first-cohort TCR clusters to co-occur within the 120 or so validation repertoires.

The TCR originated in a woman aged 25 to 39 in good health and CMV-seropositive. Material for sequencing was PBMCs.

The chain's CDR3 is CASSQTGQGTGELFF. The CDR3 region has the DNA TGTGCCAGCTCGCAAACAGGACAGGGAACCGGGGAGCTGTTTTTT. This chain uses TRBV18 with TRBJ2-2, with 8 bases identical to TRBD1. The CDR3 is 15 amino acids. Germline V gives CDR1 KGHSH, CDR2 LQKENI. V lost 6 bases and J lost 5; bases outside the gene matches: 8. The variable domain in full, with the rest retrieved from reference TRBV18 and TRBJ2-2, is NAGVMQNPRHLVRRRGQEARLRCSPMKGHSHVYWYRQLPEEGLKFMVYLQKENIIDESGMPKERFSAEFPKEGPSILRIQQVVRGDSAAYFCASSQTGQGTGELFFGEGSRLTVL.